This TCR beta chain was identified in a study of T cells in Graves' hyperthyroidism and ophthalmopathy (dated by TCRdb to 2018 to 2020). In the study overall: Peripheral blood was sampled at the time of initial diagnosis, prior to any treatment. To identify distinguishing TCR V-J signatures, a discovery cohort of about 95 patients was used, comprising 43 with Graves' ophthalmopathy and around 57 with stable Graves' hyperthyroidism. An independent validation cohort of about 19 hyperthyroidism patients and approximately 15 patients who later progressed to ophthalmopathy tested prospective prediction of ophthalmopathy. The 100 discovery patients were randomly split 7:3 into training and test sets. Thyroid tissue and blood T-cell repertoires from six Graves' hyperthyroidism patients were also compared in the study. Following sampling, methimazole starting at 30 mg daily was given to hyperthyroidism patients, and high-dose intravenous methylprednisolone was given to ophthalmopathy patients. TCR Vbeta CDR3 sequencing of roughly 140 peripheral blood samples (about 45 ophthalmopathy, around 80 hyperthyroidism and roughly 17 progressor patients) is reported in the paper.

The study at large found these results: Most expanded thyroid clonotypes (frequency above 0.001) were also found in blood, which suggests that blood repertoires may mirror thyroid immune responses. During validation, the model predicted progression to ophthalmopathy a median of roughly six months ahead of onset, with around 70% sensitivity and 72.22% specificity. No statistical method was used to set the sample size in advance, and investigators knew the group allocation. In cross-validation, a model built on a 13 V-J signature told ophthalmopathy apart from stable hyperthyroidism with 87.88% sensitivity and about 81% specificity, and in testing the same model reached 80%/75%.

Amplification of TCR beta CDR3 regions was carried out from RNA transcripts. A first-round RT-PCR of the TCR CDR3 used the HTBI primer set with the Qiagen OneStep RT-PCR kit. Libraries were constructed in a second round of multiplex PCR, after which size selection and purification were carried out. Sequencing of the libraries was done on an Illumina HiSeq2000 using paired-end 100 bp reads. The paper's data handling went like this. SOAPnuke was used to process the raw data, with reads discarded if the reads contained adapters or uncalled bases, had a mean Phred below 15, or lacked an exact constant-primer or identifier match. High-quality paired reads were merged with COPE v1.2.5, and unique nucleotide sequences were defined as clonotypes. MiTCR v1.1 was used to align clonotypes to the IMGT TRBV, TRBD and TRBJ reference segments. The analysis was restricted to V-J combinations with a frequency above 0.0001, which together covered around 99% of the repertoires. A TCS score was defined as the ratio between F50 (clonal expansion) and ExV (chaos), using BLOSUM62-based TCRdist between CDR3 peptides within each V-J. Welch's t-statistics and random forest reduced fewer than 550 V-J features to 10 to 15, which were used in a naive Bayes classifier (R e1071). The public sequencing data were trimmed at Q25 with fastp and processed into clonotypes with MiXCR by TCRdb, which kept only in-frame beta chains. Every CDR3 protein is listed once, alongside the most common genes and DNA of its rows. The V and J calls were not made by the authors but by TCRdb's processing. Recorded for this sample are over 500,000 distinct CDR3 sequences; approximately 16% of them occurred a single time. Of the sample, 25% to 30% falls within the top ten clones.

In the ophthalmopathy patients, disease was moderately to severely active, with a Clinical Activity Score of 3 or more, a NOSPECS grade of 4 or more, and a duration of less than 3 months. Exclusion was applied to patients with uncontrolled infections, other autoimmune diseases, pregnancy or lactation. Clinical symptoms, serum thyroxine and TRAb, thyroid ultrasound, and orbital computed tomography formed the basis for the diagnoses. PBMCs were isolated from approximately 10 ml of fresh peripheral blood by Ficoll-Paque density gradient centrifugation. Total RNA was extracted using Trizol reagent, and RNA quality was assessed on an Agilent 2100 Bioanalyzer. Per the germline V gene (reference sequence), DFQATT is the CDR1 and SNEGSKA is the CDR2. The V and J ends are trimmed by 4 bases and 0 bases, leaving 10 bases between them. Taken from cysteine to phenylalanine, the CDR3 has 13 residues. Left in the record is the CDR3 DNA by itself, 39 bases read in frame from the first base.

This clonotype was detected ten times or more. This receptor's antigen is unknown. It has no much larger one-base neighbor in the sample; base qualities were not kept. The sequence is built from TRBV20-1 and TRBJ2-7; no D gene call is confident. The TCR comes from a woman aged 25 to 39 with Graves' ophthalmopathy. Sequenced material: blood. The CDR3 corresponds to CSAIYDTSYEQYF. In nucleotide form, the sequence is TGCAGTGCTATCTACGACACCTCCTACGAGCAGTACTTC.